The clone carrying this T cell receptor (beta chain) was counted a few times. Its cognate antigen is unknown. Germline V CDR1 and CDR2: SGHTA, FQGTGA. V lost 0 bases, J lost 4 bases, and 6 bases lay in between. The CDR3 totals 13 residues. This sample is part of a study of T cells in Graves' hyperthyroidism and ophthalmopathy. The overall study: The blood sample was taken at first diagnosis, before treatment began.

Clinicians diagnosed patients from clinical symptoms, serum thyroxine and TRAb, thyroid ultrasound and orbital computed tomography. Study results and limitations: Most clonotypes that expanded in the thyroid above 0.001 also showed up in blood. Model-based prediction identified ophthalmopathy a median about 7 months prior to its onset.

RNA transcripts yielded amplified TCR beta CDR3 regions. Using the HTBI primer set, a first-round RT-PCR was run on the TCR CDR3. TCRdb called the multiplex PCR reads again in MiXCR, with one record for every CDR3 protein. The top ten hold 10% of the sample, which has about 700,000 distinct CDR3 sequences, 14% seen once. The sequence was collected from a woman aged 18-30 years with Graves' hyperthyroidism. The specimen sequenced was blood. The chain carries TRBV7-3 and TRBJ1-1; D is uncertain. The CDR3 is CASSLTKSTEAFF. The CDR3 region has the DNA TGTGCCAGCAGCTTAACCAAGTCCACTGAAGCTTTCTTT.